This entry lists 31 T cell receptor beta chains sequenced from one sample in a study of shared clonotypes between healthy human individuals. The table came from immunoSEQ multiplex PCR; TCRdb's copy has only in-frame clones and leaves some out. Of 450,000 to 550,000 clones listed, about four fifths were seen once; the top ten hold about an eighth. The sequenced sample consisted of PBMCs. All receptors come from a woman aged 40 to 50 in good health. Some clones in this sample may be carry-over from other donors' samples.

The chain uses TRBV6-4 and TRBJ2-1, with TRBD1 as a possible D gene (5 bases). Germline CDR1 is MRHNA and CDR2 is SNTAGT. V was cut by 2 bases and J by 0 bases, with 8 bases left in between. The CDR3 covers 15 residues. The CDR3 nucleotides read TGTGCCAGCAGTGACGACAGAAGCTCCTACAATGAGCAGTTCTTC. Its translation is CASSDDRSSYNEQFF.

The gene calls are TRBV6-1 and TRBJ1-2; tentative D call: TRBD1 (6 bases). This CDR3 has 15 residues. Trimming took off 2 bases at V and 3 bases at J, with 13 bases between the two ends. Germline V gives CDR1 MNHNS, CDR2 SASEGT. The chain's CDR3 is CASSEHRTADYGYTF. The DNA of the CDR3 is TGTGCCAGCAGTGAACACCGGACAGCCGACTATGGCTACACCTTC.

The chain links TRBV19 to TRBJ2-1, with 13 bases aligning to TRBD2. Germline assignment: CDR1 LNHDA and CDR2 SQIVND (reference sequence). V lost 3 bases and J lost 4; bases outside the gene matches: 6. CDR3 size: 17 residues. The CDR3 here is CASSIIGLAGAYNEQFF. CDR3 sequence (DNA): TGTGCCAGTAGTATTATTGGACTAGCGGGAGCTTACAATGAGCAGTTCTTC.

This chain links TRBV28 with TRBJ2-1; no firm D call. Germline V CDR1 and CDR2: MDHEN, SYDVKM. Deletions cut 2 bases from V and 2 bases from J, with 13 bases between. The CDR3 has 16 amino acids. The CDR3 loop reads CASSLVGQAPYNEQFF. Here the CDR3 DNA reads TGTGCCAGCAGTTTAGTGGGCCAGGCTCCCTACAATGAGCAGTTCTTC.

The V gene is TRBV14, the J gene TRBJ2-5; 9 bases are a match to TRBD1. The germline V gene encodes CDR1 SGHDN and CDR2 FVKESK. The CDR3 is 17 amino acids. V lost 1 base and J lost 5; bases outside the gene matches: 11. The CDR3 here is CASSQARRDRVWETQYF. The CDR3 DNA sequence: TGTGCCAGCAGCCAAGCCCGCCGGGACAGGGTATGGGAGACCCAGTACTTC.

The CDR3 coding sequence is TGTGCCAGTAGTCTTGGGACAGGGGGCTATGGAGCTTTCTTT. Amino acid sequence: CASSLGTGGYGAFF. This rearrangement joins TRBV19 to TRBJ1-1; 12 bases are a match to TRBD1. The CDR3 totals 14 residues. Germline V gene data show CDR1 as LNHDA and CDR2 as SQIVND (reference sequence). The V and J ends lost 5 bases and 10 bases, in that order; junction bases with no gene match: 8. Using reference TRBV19 and TRBJ1-1 for the parts outside the CDR3, the full variable domain is DGGITQSPKYLFRKEGQNVTLSCEQNLNHDAMYWYRQDPGQGLRLIYYSQIVNDFQKGDIAEGYSVSREKKESFPLTVTSAQKNPTAFYLCASSLGTGGYGAFFGQGTRLTVV.

The chain joins TRBV28 to TRBJ2-3; 13 bases fit TRBD2. Germline V lookup: CDR1 MDHEN, CDR2 SYDVKM. This CDR3 is 17 amino acids long. The J segment lost 2 bases and the V segment lost 5 bases, leaving 7 bases of the junction unmatched. CDR3: CASSIGTSGDFTDTQYF. The CDR3 coding sequence is TGTGCCAGCAGTATAGGGACTAGCGGGGATTTCACAGATACGCAGTATTTT.

The chain is built from TRBV5-4 and TRBJ2-7, with a tentative D call TRBD1 (6 bases). Trimming left V 0 bases short and J 2 bases short, with 15 bases between. The CDR3 loop spans 16 amino acids. Germline V gene data show CDR1 as SGHNT and CDR2 as YYREEE (reference sequence). CDR3 nucleotides: TGTGCCAGCAGCTTGGGTGGGACACGAGACCCCTACGAGCAGTACTTC. Translating gives CASSLGGTRDPYEQYF.

This rearrangement joins TRBV28 to TRBJ2-1; tentative D call: TRBD2 (6 bases). Between the trimmed V and J ends, which lost 7 bases and 5 bases, there was a span of 15 bases. Germline V gene lookup returns CDR1 MDHEN and CDR2 SYDVKM. The CDR3 is 14 amino acids. CDR3 sequence: CASTNWGLDNEQFF. DNA of the CDR3: TGTGCCAGCACCAACTGGGGACTCGACAATGAGCAGTTCTTC.

The chain is built from TRBV11-3 and TRBJ2-7, with 9 bases matching TRBD1. V shed 5 bases and J 2 bases; nucleotides not matched to a gene: 7. The CDR3 loop spans 15 amino acids. The germline CDR1 and CDR2 sequences are SGHNT and YENEEA. In DNA, the CDR3 is TGTGCCAGCAGCCGTAACCGGGACAGGGCCTACGAGCAGTACTTC. Translation gives CASSRNRDRAYEQYF.

The V call is TRBV18, the J call TRBJ1-1; no clear D gene. Deletions cut 2 bases from V and 3 bases from J, with 10 bases between. Germline V gene data show CDR1 as KGHSH and CDR2 as LQKENI. The CDR3 loop spans 14 amino acids. This CDR3 is CASSPTEKDTEAFF. The CDR3 nucleotides are TGTGCCAGCTCACCAACTGAAAAGGACACTGAAGCTTTCTTT.

The CDR3 protein is CASGGSFSGELFF. The DNA of the CDR3 is TGTGCCAGTGGGGGGAGTTTCAGCGGGGAGCTGTTTTTT. J is TRBJ2-2 and V is TRBV9, with a tentative D call TRBD2 (6 bases). The CDR3 sequence is 13 residues long. Germline-derived CDR1 and CDR2 are SGDLS and YYNGEE. Trimming took 8 bases from V and 7 from J, leaving 15 bases between them. The full variable domain, in which reference TRBV9 and TRBJ2-2 provide the parts outside the CDR3, is DSGVTQTPKHLITATGQRVTLRCSPRSGDLSVYWYQQSLDQGLQFLIQYYNGEERAKGNILERFSAQQFPDLHSELNLSSLELGDSALYFCASGGSFSGELFFGEGSRLTVL.

The chain combines TRBV28 with TRBJ1-2; D is undetermined. Trimming shortened V by 3 bases and J by 0 bases, and 17 bases separated the two germline ends. From germline, CDR1 is MDHEN and CDR2 SYDVKM. The CDR3 totals 17 residues. In DNA form, the CDR3 reads TGTGCCAGCAGTTTCCCATCGGTGGGCATATCTAACTATGGCTACACCTTC. Its translation is CASSFPSVGISNYGYTF.

The chain employs TRBV18 and TRBJ2-1, with TRBD2 as a possible D gene (6 bases). The CDR3 runs 14 residues. V was trimmed by 3 bases and J by 8 bases, leaving 14 bases between them. Looked up from germline, CDR1 is KGHSH and CDR2 is LQKENI. Written as DNA, the CDR3 is TGTGCCAGCTCACCCCTAACCGGGGGACATGAGCAGTTCTTC. Translating it yields CASSPLTGGHEQFF.

A single count supports this clone. The rearrangement joins TRBV27 to TRBJ1-3, with 8 bases identical to TRBD1. This CDR3 contains 16 residues. CDR1 is MNHEY, CDR2 SMNVEV, per germline (reference sequence). Unmatched junction bases numbered 12, after V lost 3 bases and J lost 8 bases. The CDR3 sequence is CASSLSSPARGHTIYF. CDR3 DNA: TGTGCCAGCAGTTTGAGCTCCCCGGCCAGGGGGCACACCATATATTTT.

The CDR3 protein is CASSVGTQSGNTIYF. The CDR3 coding sequence is TGTGCCAGCAGCGTAGGAACGCAGTCTGGAAACACCATATATTTT. This chain connects TRBV9 to TRBJ1-3; D is unclear. The CDR3 runs to 15 residues. The germline V and J ends were trimmed by 0 bases and 1 base, with 8 bases remaining between them. The germline V gene has CDR1 SGDLS and CDR2 YYNGEE.

V usage is TRBV9 and J usage is TRBJ2-7; 13 bases align to TRBD2. V shed 4 bases and J 3 bases; nucleotides not matched to a gene: 13. Looked up from germline, CDR1 is SGDLS and CDR2 is YYNGEE. The CDR3 runs to 18 residues. The CDR3 DNA is TGTGCCAGCAGCATCAGACTAGCGGGAGGCCAGGGGTGCTACGAGCAGTACTTC. It specifies CASSIRLAGGQGCYEQYF.

The chain carries TRBV7-9 and TRBJ1-5; TRBD1 is a possible D gene (5 bases). CDR1 and CDR2 from the germline V gene are SEHNR and FQNEAQ (reference sequence). The CDR3 has 14 residues. Trimming removed 2 bases at V and 6 bases at J, with 11 bases between. Here the CDR3 DNA reads TGTGCCAGCAGCTTAAATGGGGGGTCTCAGCCCCAGCATTTT. Its translation is CASSLNGGSQPQHF.

The rearrangement links TRBV9 to TRBJ2-2; perhaps TRBD2 as D (5 bases). This CDR3 comprises 15 residues. V was clipped by 0 bases and J by 1 base, with 7 bases between them. Germline CDR1 SGDLS, CDR2 YYNGEE. The CDR3 nucleotides are TGTGCCAGCAGCGTAGGAGGGCTGAACACCGGGGAGCTGTTTTTT. Encoded protein: CASSVGGLNTGELFF.

V usage is TRBV10-3 and J usage is TRBJ2-5; D remains unclear. CDR1 is ENHRY, CDR2 SYGVKD, per germline. This CDR3 region has 13 residues. The germline V and J ends were trimmed by 4 bases and 5 bases, with 11 bases remaining between them. The DNA for the CDR3 is TGTGCCATCAGTGTCTCGGTTCACGAGACCCAGTACTTC. Residues: CAISVSVHETQYF.

This clone was counted between two and nine times. The CDR3 DNA reads as TGTGCCAGCAGCCCCCGAGGTAACTATGGCTACACCTTC. Its protein product is CASSPRGNYGYTF. V and J are TRBV4-2 and TRBJ1-2; D ambiguous. The V and J ends lost 4 bases and 1 base respectively, with 7 bases between them. CDR3 length: 13 amino acids. Germline V CDR1 and CDR2: LGHNA, YNFKEQ.

The chain combines TRBV7-9 with TRBJ1-1; D not resolved. Germline V lookup: CDR1 SEHNR, CDR2 FQNEAQ (reference sequence). The ends were cut back, 2 bases at V and 1 base at J, with 8 bases in the middle. The CDR3 spans 14 residues. The CDR3 here is CASSLRKANTEAFF. The DNA of the CDR3 is TGTGCCAGCAGCTTACGGAAAGCGAACACTGAAGCTTTCTTT.

This clone turned up a few times. The chain employs TRBV28 and TRBJ2-3; D unresolved. V was pared by 6 bases and J by 4 bases, with 5 bases between. CDR1 MDHEN and CDR2 SYDVKM come from the germline V gene. This CDR3 has 11 amino acids. Written as DNA, the CDR3 is TGTGCCAGCAGCCTACCAGATACGCAGTATTTT. This sequence encodes CASSLPDTQYF.

This sequence joins TRBV7-3 and TRBJ1-1; D possibly corresponds to TRBD1 (5 bases). V was trimmed by 2 bases and J by 5 bases, leaving 9 bases between them. This CDR3 has 13 residues. The V gene's germline CDR1 is SGHTA and CDR2 FQGTGA. CDR3 bases: TGTGCCAGCAGCTTATCTAGGGGAACTGAAGCTTTCTTT. Residues: CASSLSRGTEAFF.

The chain employs TRBV28 and TRBJ1-1; D is possibly TRBD1 (6 bases). Germline V gene lookup returns CDR1 MDHEN and CDR2 SYDVKM. The CDR3 has 14 residues. V lost 6 bases and J 7 bases, leaving 18 bases between the germline ends. This CDR3 reads CASSRGLTRDEAFF. Written as DNA, the CDR3 is TGTGCCAGCAGCCGGGGGCTTACTCGCGATGAAGCTTTCTTT.

Notes on this clone: The DNA is left out, because the CDR3 cannot be placed on it with certainty; the CDR3 is given as TCRdb lists it. V and J are TRBV27 and TRBJ2-7; TRBD2 is the table's D call and was not checked against the DNA. A total of 18 residues make up the CDR3, ends included. The V gene's germline CDR1 is MNHEY and CDR2 SMNVEV (reference sequence). The chain's CDR3 is CASSSSWGVAGDGYEQYF.

The chain is built from TRBV27 and TRBJ1-1, with D perhaps TRBD1 (5 bases). V lost 7 bases, J lost 3 bases, and 12 bases lay in between. CDR1 is MNHEY, CDR2 SMNVEV, per germline (reference sequence). CDR3 length: 13 amino acids. The CDR3 sequence: CASTNWGDTEAFF. In nucleotides, the CDR3 is TGTGCCAGCACCAACTGGGGGGACACTGAAGCTTTCTTT.

With regard to this clone: This sequence is one base from a far larger clone and is likely a read error. The V gene is TRBV6-6, the J gene TRBJ2-7; the D gene is possibly TRBD1 (6 bases). This CDR3 comprises 11 residues. The germline V gene encodes CDR1 MNHNY and CDR2 SVGAGI (reference sequence). V was cut by 5 bases and J by 4 bases, with 6 bases left in between. The CDR3 bases are TGTGCCAGCAGTGACAGGTACGAGCAGTACTTC. Its protein product is CASSDRYEQYF.

The gene calls are TRBV5-4 and TRBJ2-3; 10 bases fit TRBD2. In germline, CDR1 is SGHNT, CDR2 YYREEE (reference sequence). V was pared by 3 bases and J by 10 bases, with 8 bases of the junction left unmatched. This CDR3 contains 14 residues. CDR3 coding DNA: TGTGCCAGCAGCTCTGGGTCTAGCGGGAGTCCGCAGTATTTT. It encodes CASSSGSSGSPQYF.

The chain is built from TRBV7-2 and TRBJ2-7; D might be TRBD2 (5 bases). Trimming cost V 3 bases and J 2 bases, with 8 bases left between them. The CDR3 sequence is 13 residues long. The germline V gene encodes CDR1 SGHTA and CDR2 FQGNSA. In nucleotides, the CDR3 is TGTGCCAGCAGCTTCGGGGAGACCTACGAGCAGTACTTC. Translating it yields CASSFGETYEQYF.

The V call is TRBV6-1, the J call TRBJ2-3; TRBD2 might be the D (5 bases). The CDR3 consists of 12 residues. Trimming removed 10 bases from V and 0 bases from J, with 8 bases in between. Looked up from germline, CDR1 is MNHNS and CDR2 is SASEGT. CDR3 sequence reads: CATRTSTDTQYF. Written as DNA, the CDR3 is TGTGCCACCCGGACTAGCACAGATACGCAGTATTTT.